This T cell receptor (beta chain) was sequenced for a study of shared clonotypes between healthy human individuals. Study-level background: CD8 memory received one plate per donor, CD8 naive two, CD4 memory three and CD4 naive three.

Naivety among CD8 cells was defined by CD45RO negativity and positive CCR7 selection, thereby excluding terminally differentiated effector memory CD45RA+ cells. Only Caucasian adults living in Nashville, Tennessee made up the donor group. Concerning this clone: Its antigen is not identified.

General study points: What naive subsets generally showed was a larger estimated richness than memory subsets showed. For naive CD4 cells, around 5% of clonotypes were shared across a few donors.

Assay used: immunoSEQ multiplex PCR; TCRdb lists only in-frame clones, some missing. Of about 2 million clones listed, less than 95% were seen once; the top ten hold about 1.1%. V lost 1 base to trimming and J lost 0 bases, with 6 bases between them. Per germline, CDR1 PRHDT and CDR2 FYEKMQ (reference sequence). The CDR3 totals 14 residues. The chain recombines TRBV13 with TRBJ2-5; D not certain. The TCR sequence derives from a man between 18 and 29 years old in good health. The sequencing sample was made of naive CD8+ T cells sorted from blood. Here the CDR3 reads CASSLAPDQETQYF. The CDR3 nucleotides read TGTGCCAGCAGCTTAGCACCGGACCAAGAGACCCAGTACTTC.